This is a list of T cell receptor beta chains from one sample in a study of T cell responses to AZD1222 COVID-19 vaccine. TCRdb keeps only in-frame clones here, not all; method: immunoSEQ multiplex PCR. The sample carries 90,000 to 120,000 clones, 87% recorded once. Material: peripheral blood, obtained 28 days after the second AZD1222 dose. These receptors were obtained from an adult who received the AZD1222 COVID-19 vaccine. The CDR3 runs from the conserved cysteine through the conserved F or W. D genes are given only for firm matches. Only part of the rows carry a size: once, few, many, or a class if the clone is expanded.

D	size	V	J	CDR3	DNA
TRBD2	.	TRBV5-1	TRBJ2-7	CASTLAGSYEQYF	TGCGCCAGCACCCTAGCGGGTTCCTACGAGCAGTACTTC
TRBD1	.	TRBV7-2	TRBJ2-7	CASSFTGGNEQYF	TGTGCCAGCAGTTTTACAGGGGGCAACGAGCAGTACTTC
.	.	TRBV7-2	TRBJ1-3	CASSLWGAAGNTIYF	TGTGCCAGCAGCCTTTGGGGGGCTGCTGGAAACACCATATATTTT
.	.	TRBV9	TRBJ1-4	CARAGESATNEKLFF	TGTGCCAGAGCGGGAGAGAGCGCAACTAATGAAAAACTGTTTTTT
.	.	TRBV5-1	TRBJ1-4	CASSLQTTNEKLFF	TGCGCCAGCAGCTTACAAACAACTAATGAAAAACTGTTTTTT
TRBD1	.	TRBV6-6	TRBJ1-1	CASSPNRDRGTEAFF	TGTGCCAGCAGTCCAAACCGGGACAGGGGCACTGAAGCTTTCTTT
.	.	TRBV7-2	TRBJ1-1	CASSLDSGTEAFF	TGTGCCAGCAGCTTAGATAGCGGCACTGAAGCTTTCTTT
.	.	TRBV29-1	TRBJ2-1	CSVAGGFGWMNEQFF	TGCAGCGTTGCAGGGGGGTTTGGGTGGATGAATGAGCAGTTCTTC
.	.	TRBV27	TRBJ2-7	CASSHRVGYEQYF	TGTGCCAGCAGTCACCGTGTAGGTTACGAGCAGTACTTC
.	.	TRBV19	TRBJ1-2	CASSIVQTNYGYTF	TGTGCCAGTAGTATAGTGCAGACTAACTATGGCTACACCTTC
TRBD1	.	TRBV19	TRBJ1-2	CASTPPGQGALGGYTF	TGTGCCAGTACCCCCCCGGGACAGGGGGCACTTGGTGGCTACACCTTC
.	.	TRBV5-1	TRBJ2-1	CASSLEWDQGYNEQFF	TGCGCCAGCAGCTTGGAGTGGGACCAGGGATACAATGAGCAGTTCTTC
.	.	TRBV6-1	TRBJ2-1	CASSEARTRPQEQFF	TGTGCCAGCAGTGAAGCGCGGACCAGGCCCCAAGAGCAGTTCTTC
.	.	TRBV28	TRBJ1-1	CASSLFTVEAFF	TGTGCCAGCAGTTTATTTACAGTTGAAGCTTTCTTT
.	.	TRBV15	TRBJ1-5	CATQTLAQPQHF	TGTGCCACCCAGACCCTAGCCCAGCCCCAGCATTTT
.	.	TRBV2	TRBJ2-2	CASRIEWGNTGELFF	TGTGCCAGCAGAATCGAGTGGGGAAACACCGGGGAGCTGTTTTTT
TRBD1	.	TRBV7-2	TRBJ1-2	CASSPMQQGMKSYGYTF	TGTGCCAGCAGCCCAATGCAACAGGGGATGAAGAGTTATGGCTACACCTTC
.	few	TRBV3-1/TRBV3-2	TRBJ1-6	CASSQAEAPLHF	TGTGCCAGCAGCCAAGCGGAGGCACCCCTCCACTTT
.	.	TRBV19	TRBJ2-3	CASSITRTTDTQYF	TGTGCCAGTAGTATAACACGGACCACAGATACGCAGTATTTT
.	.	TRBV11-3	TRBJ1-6	CASSLDGRVGSPLHF	TGTGCCAGCAGCTTAGATGGTAGGGTGGGTTCACCCCTCCACTTT
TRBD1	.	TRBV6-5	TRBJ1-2	CASSYSGGQGGYTF	TGTGCCAGCAGTTACTCGGGGGGACAGGGTGGCTACACCTTC
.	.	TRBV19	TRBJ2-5	CASSTGRVIYGAEETQYF	TGTGCCAGTAGTACCGGCCGGGTGATTTACGGGGCCGAAGAGACCCAGTACTTC
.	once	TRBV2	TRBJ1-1	CASSRDGTEAFF	TGTGCCAGCTCAAGGGACGGCACTGAAGCTTTCTTT
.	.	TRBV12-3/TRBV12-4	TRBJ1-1	CASSRQVRTEAFF	TGTGCCAGCAGTCGACAGGTTCGAACTGAAGCTTTCTTT
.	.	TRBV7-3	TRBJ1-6	CASSLGNNSPLHF	TGTGCCAGCAGCTTAGGGAATAATTCACCCCTCCACTTT
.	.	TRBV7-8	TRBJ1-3	CASSLNNGRLNSGNTIYF	TGTGCCAGCAGCTTAAATAACGGCAGACTAAACTCTGGAAACACCATATATTTT
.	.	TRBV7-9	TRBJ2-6	CASSTNLGESSGANVLTF	TGTGCCAGCAGCACAAATCTGGGGGAGAGCTCTGGGGCCAACGTCCTGACTTTC
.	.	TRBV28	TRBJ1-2	CASSSPDGGGESNYGYTF	TGTGCCAGCAGTTCTCCCGATGGGGGGGGCGAGTCTAACTATGGCTACACCTTC
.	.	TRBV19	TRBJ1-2	CASSPEFGYGYTF	TGTGCCAGTAGTCCGGAATTCGGATATGGCTACACCTTC
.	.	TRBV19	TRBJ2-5	CASSSQTGKETQYF	TGTGCCAGTAGTAGCCAGACAGGAAAAGAGACCCAGTACTTC
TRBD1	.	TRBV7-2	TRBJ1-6	CASSSSGTGNSPLHF	TGTGCCAGCAGCTCGTCCGGGACAGGGAATTCACCCCTCCACTTT
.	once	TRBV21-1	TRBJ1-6	CASSSPHGNKNSPLHF	TGTGCCAGCAGCTCTCCCCACGGCAACAAGAATTCACCCCTCCACTTT
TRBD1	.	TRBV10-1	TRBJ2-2	CASSEPPGQGAGELFF	TGCGCCAGCAGTGAGCCTCCGGGACAGGGGGCCGGGGAGCTGTTTTTT
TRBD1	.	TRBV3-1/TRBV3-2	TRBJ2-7	CASSQGGTGLMYEQYF	TGTGCCAGCAGCCAAGGGGGGACAGGGCTAATGTACGAGCAGTACTTC
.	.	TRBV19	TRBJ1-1	CASKGLTEAFF	TGTGCCAGTAAGGGGCTCACTGAAGCTTTCTTT
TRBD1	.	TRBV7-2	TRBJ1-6	CASSPGTANSPLHF	TGTGCCAGCAGCCCCGGGACAGCCAATTCACCCCTCCACTTT
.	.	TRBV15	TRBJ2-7	CATSRDQEHEQYF	TGTGCCACCAGCAGAGATCAGGAACACGAGCAGTACTTC
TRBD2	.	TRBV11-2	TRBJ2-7	CASRLTSGGFSYEQYF	TGTGCCAGCAGACTTACTAGCGGGGGGTTCTCCTACGAGCAGTACTTC
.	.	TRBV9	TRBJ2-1	CASSYKDSAYNEQFF	TGTGCCAGCAGTTATAAGGACAGTGCGTACAATGAGCAGTTCTTC
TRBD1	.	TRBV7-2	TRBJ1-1	CASSAGTGGSFF	TGTGCCAGCAGCGCCGGGACAGGTGGTTCTTTCTTT
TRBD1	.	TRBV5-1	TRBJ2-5	CASSQSPGQGAGETQYF	TGCGCCAGCAGCCAGAGTCCGGGACAGGGGGCTGGAGAGACCCAGTACTTC
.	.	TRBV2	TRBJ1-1	CASRFTGMAEAFF	TGTGCCAGCAGGTTTACAGGGATGGCTGAAGCTTTCTTT
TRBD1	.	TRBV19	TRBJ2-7	CASSLGQSLYEQYF	TGTGCCAGTAGTTTGGGACAGAGCCTCTACGAGCAGTACTTC
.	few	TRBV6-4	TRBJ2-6	CASSEEGSGANVLTF	TGTGCCAGCAGTGAGGAGGGCTCTGGGGCCAACGTCCTGACTTTC